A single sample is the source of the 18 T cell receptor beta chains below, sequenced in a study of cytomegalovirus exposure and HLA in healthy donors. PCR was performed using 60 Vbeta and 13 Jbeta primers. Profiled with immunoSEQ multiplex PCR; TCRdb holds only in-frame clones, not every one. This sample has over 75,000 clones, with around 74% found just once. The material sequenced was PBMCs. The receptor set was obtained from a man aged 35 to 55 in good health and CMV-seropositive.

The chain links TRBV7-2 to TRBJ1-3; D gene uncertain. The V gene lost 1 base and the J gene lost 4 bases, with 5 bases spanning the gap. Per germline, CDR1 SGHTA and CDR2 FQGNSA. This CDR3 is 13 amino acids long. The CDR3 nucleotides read TGTGCCAGCAGCTTAGAACTGGGAAACACCATATATTTT. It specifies CASSLELGNTIYF.

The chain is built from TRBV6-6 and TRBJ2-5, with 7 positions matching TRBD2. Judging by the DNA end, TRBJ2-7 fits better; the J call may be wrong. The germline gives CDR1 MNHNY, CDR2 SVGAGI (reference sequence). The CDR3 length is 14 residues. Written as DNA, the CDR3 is TGTGCCAGCAGTTACGGGGGGGGACCCTACGAGCAGTACTTC. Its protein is CASSYGGGPYEQYF.

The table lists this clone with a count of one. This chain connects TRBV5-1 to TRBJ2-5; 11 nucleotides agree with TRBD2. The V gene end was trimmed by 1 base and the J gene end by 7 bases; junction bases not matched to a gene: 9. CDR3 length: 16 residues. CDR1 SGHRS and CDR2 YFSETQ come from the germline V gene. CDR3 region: CASSLKIAGGPGTQYF. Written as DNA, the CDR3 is TGCGCCAGCAGCTTGAAGATAGCGGGAGGGCCTGGGACCCAGTACTTC.

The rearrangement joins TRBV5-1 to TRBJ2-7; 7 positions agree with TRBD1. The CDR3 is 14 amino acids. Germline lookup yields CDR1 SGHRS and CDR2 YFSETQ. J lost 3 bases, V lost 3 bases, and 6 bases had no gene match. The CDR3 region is CASSWGTAGYEQYF. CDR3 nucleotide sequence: TGCGCCAGCAGCTGGGGGACAGCTGGCTACGAGCAGTACTTC. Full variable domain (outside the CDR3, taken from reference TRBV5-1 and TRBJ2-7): KAGVTQTPRYLIKTRGQQVTLSCSPISGHRSVSWYQQTPGQGLQFLFEYFSETQRNKGNFPGRFSGRQFSNSRSEMNVSTLELGDSALYLCASSWGTAGYEQYFGPGTRLTVT.

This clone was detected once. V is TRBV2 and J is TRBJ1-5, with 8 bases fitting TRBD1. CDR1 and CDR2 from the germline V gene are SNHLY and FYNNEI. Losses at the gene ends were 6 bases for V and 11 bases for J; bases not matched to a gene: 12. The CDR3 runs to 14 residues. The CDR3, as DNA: TGTGCCAGCAGGGCCAGGGGGCCCGGGGAGGCCCAGCATTTT. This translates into CASRARGPGEAQHF.

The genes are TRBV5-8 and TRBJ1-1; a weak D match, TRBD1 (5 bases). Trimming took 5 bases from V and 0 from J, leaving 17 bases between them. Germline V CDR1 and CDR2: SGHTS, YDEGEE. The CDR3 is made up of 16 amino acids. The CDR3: CASRRGRIMMNTEAFF. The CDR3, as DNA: TGTGCCAGCAGAAGGGGCAGGATAATGATGAACACTGAAGCTTTCTTT. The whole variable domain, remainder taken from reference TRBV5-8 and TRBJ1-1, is EAGVTQSPTHLIKTRGQQATLRCSPISGHTSVYWYQQALGLGLQFLLWYDEGEERNRGNFPPRFSGRQFPNYSSELNVNALELEDSALYLCASRRGRIMMNTEAFFGQGTRLTVV.

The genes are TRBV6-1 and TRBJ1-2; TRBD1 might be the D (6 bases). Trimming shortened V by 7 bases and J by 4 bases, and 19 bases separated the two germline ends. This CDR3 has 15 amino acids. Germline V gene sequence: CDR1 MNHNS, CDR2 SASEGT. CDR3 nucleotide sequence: TGTGCCAGCACCGGACAGCAGGGGTCTATCTATGGCTACACCTTC. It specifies CASTGQQGSIYGYTF.

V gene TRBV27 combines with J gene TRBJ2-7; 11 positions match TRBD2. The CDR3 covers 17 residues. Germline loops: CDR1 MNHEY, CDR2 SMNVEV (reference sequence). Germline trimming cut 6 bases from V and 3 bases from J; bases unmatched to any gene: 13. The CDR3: CASSRGQGTSGSYEQYF. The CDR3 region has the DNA TGTGCCAGCAGCCGCGGACAGGGAACTAGCGGGAGCTACGAGCAGTACTTC.

This chain's CDR3 is CASSEAEVTGGGQPQHF. For the CDR3, the DNA is TGTGCCAGCAGTGAAGCGGAGGTAACAGGGGGTGGCCAGCCCCAGCATTTT. This chain links TRBV6-1 with TRBJ1-5, with 8 bases matching TRBD1. The V gene's germline CDR1 is MNHNS and CDR2 SASEGT. V trimming: 0 bases; J trimming: 7 bases; junction bases outside the gene matches: 11. The CDR3 runs to 17 residues.

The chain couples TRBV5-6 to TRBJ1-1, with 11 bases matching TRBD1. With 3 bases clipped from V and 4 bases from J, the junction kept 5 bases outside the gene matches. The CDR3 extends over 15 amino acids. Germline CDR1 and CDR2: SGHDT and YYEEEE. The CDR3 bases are TGTGCCAGCAGCTATGGACAGGGGGCCTCCACTGAAGCTTTCTTT. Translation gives CASSYGQGASTEAFF.

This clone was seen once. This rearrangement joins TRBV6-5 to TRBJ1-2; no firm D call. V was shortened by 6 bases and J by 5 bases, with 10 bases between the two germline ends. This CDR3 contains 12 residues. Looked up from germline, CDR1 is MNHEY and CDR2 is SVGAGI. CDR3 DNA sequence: TGTGCCAGCAGGCACGCGGGTTATGGCTACACCTTC. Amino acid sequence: CASRHAGYGYTF.

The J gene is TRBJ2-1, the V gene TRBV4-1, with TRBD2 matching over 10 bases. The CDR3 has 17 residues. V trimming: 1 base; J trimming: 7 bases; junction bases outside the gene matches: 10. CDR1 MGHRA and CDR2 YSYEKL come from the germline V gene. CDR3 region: CASSQGLAGVAGNEQFF. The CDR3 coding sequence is TGCGCCAGCAGCCAAGGGCTAGCGGGGGTCGCAGGGAATGAGCAGTTCTTC.

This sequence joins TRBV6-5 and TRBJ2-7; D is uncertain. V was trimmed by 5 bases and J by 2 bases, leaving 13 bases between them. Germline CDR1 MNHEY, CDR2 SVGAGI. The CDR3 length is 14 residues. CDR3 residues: CASSSRPRPYEQYF. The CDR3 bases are TGTGCCAGCAGTAGCCGCCCTAGGCCCTACGAGCAGTACTTC.

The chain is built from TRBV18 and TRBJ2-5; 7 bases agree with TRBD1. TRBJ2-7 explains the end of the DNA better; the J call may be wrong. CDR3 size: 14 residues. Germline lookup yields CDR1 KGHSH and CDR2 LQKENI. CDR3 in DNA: TGTGCCAGCTCCCCGGACAGGAGCTCCTACGAGCAGTACTTC. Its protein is CASSPDRSSYEQYF.

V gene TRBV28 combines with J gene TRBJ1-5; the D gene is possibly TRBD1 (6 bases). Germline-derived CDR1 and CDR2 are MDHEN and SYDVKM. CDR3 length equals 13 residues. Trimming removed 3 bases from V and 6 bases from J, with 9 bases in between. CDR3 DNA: TGTGCCAGCAGTTTCTTCAGGGGTCAGCCCCAGCATTTT. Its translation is CASSFFRGQPQHF.

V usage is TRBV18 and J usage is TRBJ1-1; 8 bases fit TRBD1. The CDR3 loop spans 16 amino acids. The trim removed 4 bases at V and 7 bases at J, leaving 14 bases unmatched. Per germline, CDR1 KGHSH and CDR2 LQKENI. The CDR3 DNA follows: TGTGCCAGCTCACGACGGGCTAACGACAGGGGAGGTGAAGCTTTCTTT. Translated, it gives CASSRRANDRGGEAFF.

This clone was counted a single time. The chain's CDR3 is CASSPGHQFGNTIYF. CDR3 coding DNA: TGTGCCAGCTCACCGGGACATCAGTTTGGAAACACCATATATTTT. The gene calls are TRBV18 and TRBJ1-3, with D perhaps TRBD1 (6 bases). Germline lookup yields CDR1 KGHSH and CDR2 LQKENI. Deletions cut 3 bases from V and 3 bases from J, with 12 bases between. The CDR3 is made up of 15 amino acids.

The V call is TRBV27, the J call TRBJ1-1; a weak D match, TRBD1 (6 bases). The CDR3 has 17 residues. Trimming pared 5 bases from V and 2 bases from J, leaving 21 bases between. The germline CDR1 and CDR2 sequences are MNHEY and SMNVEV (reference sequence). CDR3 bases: TGTGCCAGCAGTCCCAGGACAGCTCCCCACTTCAACACTGAAGCTTTCTTT. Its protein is CASSPRTAPHFNTEAFF.